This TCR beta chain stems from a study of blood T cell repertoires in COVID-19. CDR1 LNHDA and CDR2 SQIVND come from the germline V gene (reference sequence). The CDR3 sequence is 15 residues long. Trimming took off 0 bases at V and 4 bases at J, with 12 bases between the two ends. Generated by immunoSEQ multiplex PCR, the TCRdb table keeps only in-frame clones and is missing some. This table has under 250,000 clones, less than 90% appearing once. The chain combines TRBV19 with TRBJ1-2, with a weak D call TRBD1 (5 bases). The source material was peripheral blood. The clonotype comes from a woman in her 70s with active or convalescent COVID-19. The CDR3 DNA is TGTGCCAGTAGTATAGACCCAGGGTTGTCCTATGGCTACACCTTC. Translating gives CASSIDPGLSYGYTF.